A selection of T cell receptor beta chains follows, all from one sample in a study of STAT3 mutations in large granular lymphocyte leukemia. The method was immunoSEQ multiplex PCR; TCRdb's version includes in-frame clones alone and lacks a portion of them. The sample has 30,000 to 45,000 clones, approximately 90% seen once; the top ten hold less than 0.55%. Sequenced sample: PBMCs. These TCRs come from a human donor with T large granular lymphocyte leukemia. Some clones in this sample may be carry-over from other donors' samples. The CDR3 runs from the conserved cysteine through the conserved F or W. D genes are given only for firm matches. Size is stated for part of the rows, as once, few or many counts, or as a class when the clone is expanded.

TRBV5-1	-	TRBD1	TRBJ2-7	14	CASSIGQETYEQYF	TGCGCCAGCAGCATTGGACAGGAGACCTACGAGCAGTACTTC
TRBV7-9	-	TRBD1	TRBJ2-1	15	CASSFRDRGYNEQFF	TGTGCCAGCAGCTTCCGGGACAGGGGATACAATGAGCAGTTCTTC
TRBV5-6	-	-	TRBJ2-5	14	CASSLSGRGETQYF	TGTGCCAGCAGCTTGAGTGGCCGGGGAGAGACCCAGTACTTC
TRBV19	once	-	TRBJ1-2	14	CASSIEVSWHGYTF	TGTGCCAGTAGTATCGAAGTCTCGTGGCATGGCTACACCTTC
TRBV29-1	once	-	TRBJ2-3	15	CSVGREGVTGQKQYF	TGCAGCGTTGGACGTGAGGGGGTAACGGGGCAAAAGCAGTATTTT
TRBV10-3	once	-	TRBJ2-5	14	CAIRGGRTQETQYF	TGTGCCATCAGGGGGGGGCGGACCCAAGAGACCCAGTACTTC
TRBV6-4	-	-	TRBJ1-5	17	CASSGTERWEGNQPQHF	TGTGCCAGCAGTGGGACAGAAAGGTGGGAAGGCAATCAGCCCCAGCATTTT
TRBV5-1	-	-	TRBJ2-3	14	CASSLGWSSDTQYF	TGCGCCAGCAGCTTGGGATGGTCTTCAGATACGCAGTATTTT
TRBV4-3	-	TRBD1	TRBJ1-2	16	CASGQGQGVNGDGYTF	TGCGCCAGCGGCCAGGGACAGGGGGTGAACGGGGATGGCTACACCTTC
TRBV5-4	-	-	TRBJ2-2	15	CASSLVAGSEEELFF	TGTGCCAGCAGCTTGGTAGCAGGGAGTGAGGAGGAGCTGTTTTTT
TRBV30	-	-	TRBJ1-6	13	CAWAIGDNSPLHF	TGTGCCTGGGCGATAGGGGATAATTCACCCCTCCACTTT
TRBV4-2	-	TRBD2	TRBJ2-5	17	CASSQVQAGGSVETQYF	TGTGCCAGCAGCCAAGTGCAAGCGGGGGGCAGCGTGGAGACCCAGTACTTC
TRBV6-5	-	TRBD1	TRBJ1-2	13	CASSRDSGYGYTF	TGTGCCAGCAGCCGGGACAGCGGCTATGGCTACACCTTC
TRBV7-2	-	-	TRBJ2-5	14	CASSQGLSEKTQYF	TGTGCCAGCAGCCAGGGACTGTCCGAGAAGACCCAGTACTTC
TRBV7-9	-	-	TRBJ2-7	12	CASSQGGPWQYF	TGTGCCAGCAGCCAGGGGGGGCCGTGGCAGTACTTC
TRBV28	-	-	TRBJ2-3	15	CASSGGGLGTDTQYF	TGTGCCAGCAGTGGGGGGGGGCTAGGCACAGATACGCAGTATTTT
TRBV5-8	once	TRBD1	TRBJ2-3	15	CASSYGQGAFYTQYF	TGTGCCAGCAGCTACGGACAGGGGGCTTTTTATACGCAGTATTTT
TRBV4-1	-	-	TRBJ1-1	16	CASSQDSSFDRREAFF	TGCGCCAGCAGCCAAGATAGTTCGTTTGACAGGAGGGAAGCTTTCTTT
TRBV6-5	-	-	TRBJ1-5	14	CASSYVRGQQPQHF	TGTGCTAGCAGTTACGTCAGGGGTCAACAGCCCCAGCATTTT
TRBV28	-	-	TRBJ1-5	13	CASSSPGFQPQHF	TGTGCCAGCAGTTCGCCAGGGTTCCAGCCCCAGCATTTT